One and the same sample provided the 18 T cell receptor beta chains below, sequenced in a study of PD-1 blockade in classical Hodgkin lymphoma. Autologous stem cell transplantation was followed by relapse in every patient, and brentuximab vedotin exposure varied. Method: immunoSEQ multiplex PCR; TCRdb's copy keeps in-frame clones and lacks some. The profile shows approximately 160,000 clones, about 81% of them singletons. The sequencing here drew on peripheral blood mononuclear cells (PBMCs), taken before the second cycle of nivolumab. Receptors were obtained from a human donor with classical Hodgkin lymphoma.

The chain carries TRBV7-3 and TRBJ2-3; TRBD1 agrees at 8 bases. Germline lookup yields CDR1 SGHTA and CDR2 FQGTGA. The CDR3 has 15 amino acids. The trim removed 4 bases at V and 3 bases at J, leaving 6 bases unmatched. CDR3 sequence reads: CASSYRTGSTDTQYF. In DNA form, the CDR3 reads TGTGCCAGCAGCTACCGGACAGGGAGTACAGATACGCAGTATTTT.

V is TRBV5-6 and J is TRBJ2-5; D is perhaps TRBD2 (6 bases). CDR3 length: 15 amino acids. Per the germline V gene, CDR1 is SGHDT and CDR2 is YYEEEE. With 3 bases removed from V and 4 bases from J, the gap between germline ends came to 16 bases. CDR3 region: CASSSLSGVGETQYF. The CDR3 nucleotides are TGTGCCAGCAGCTCCTTATCGGGGGTTGGAGAGACCCAGTACTTC. The whole variable domain, filled in from reference TRBV5-6 and TRBJ2-5, reads DAGVTQSPTHLIKTRGQQVTLRCSPKSGHDTVSWYQQALGQGPQFIFQYYEEEERQRGNFPDRFSGHQFPNYSSELNVNALLLGDSALYLCASSSLSGVGETQYFGPGTRLLVL.

V is TRBV11-3 and J is TRBJ2-5; 8 bases agree with TRBD2. CDR1 and CDR2 (germline): SGHNT, YENEEA. The CDR3 extends over 14 amino acids. J was trimmed by 4 bases and V by 4 bases; bases with no gene match: 5. DNA of the CDR3: TGTGCCAGCAGCTCCCGGACTAGCCCAGAGACCCAGTACTTC. Translating gives CASSSRTSPETQYF.

This chain uses TRBV28 with TRBJ2-1, with D uncertain. Trimming took off 3 bases at V and 7 bases at J, with 4 bases between the two ends. The V gene's germline CDR1 is MDHEN and CDR2 SYDVKM. The CDR3 consists of 11 residues. Here the CDR3 DNA reads TGTGCCAGCAGTTTCTTGAATGAGCAGTTCTTC. Protein: CASSFLNEQFF.

V is TRBV10-3 and J is TRBJ2-3; the D is unclear. The germline V gene encodes CDR1 ENHRY and CDR2 SYGVKD. The V and J ends lost 3 bases and 2 bases respectively, with 15 bases between them. This CDR3 is 16 amino acids long. As DNA, the CDR3 is TGTGCCATCAGTGAAACCCCGGGCCCATTCACAGATACGCAGTATTTT. Its translation: CAISETPGPFTDTQYF.

CDR3 in DNA: TGTGCCAGCAGCTTACCTCGTGCCGGGTACTACGAGCAGTACTTC. Its translation is CASSLPRAGYYEQYF. The chain uses TRBV7-9 and TRBJ2-7, with D unclear. V was clipped by 2 bases and J by 3 bases, with 14 bases between them. The CDR3 spans 15 residues. CDR1 and CDR2 from the germline V gene are SEHNR and FQNEAQ (reference sequence).

V and J are TRBV11-2 and TRBJ2-7; 9 nucleotides line up with TRBD1. This CDR3 spans 14 amino acids. CDR1 is SGHAT, CDR2 FQNNGV, per germline. Losses at the gene ends were 3 bases for V and 0 bases for J; bases not matched to a gene: 0. For the CDR3, the DNA is TGTGCCAGCAGCTTGACAGGGGGCTCCTACGAGCAGTACTTC. Encoded protein: CASSLTGGSYEQYF.

The V call is TRBV5-1, the J call TRBJ1-1; D is perhaps TRBD1 (5 bases). Germline lookup yields CDR1 SGHRS and CDR2 YFSETQ. CDR3 length: 16 amino acids. Trimming took 0 bases from V and 1 from J, leaving 13 bases between them. CDR3 residues: CASSLEGPGANTEAFF. The CDR3 DNA is TGCGCCAGCAGCTTGGAAGGCCCTGGGGCGAACACTGAAGCTTTCTTT.

The rearrangement uses TRBV9 and TRBJ2-1, with 10 positions matching TRBD2. CDR1 is SGDLS and CDR2 is YYNGEE in the germline V gene. The CDR3 covers 17 residues. J lost 0 bases, V lost 2 bases, and 5 bases had no gene match. The DNA of the CDR3 is TGTGCCAGCAGCGTTAAGCGGGGGGGCACCTCCTACAATGAGCAGTTCTTC. Protein: CASSVKRGGTSYNEQFF.

V and J are TRBV13 and TRBJ2-3; D not resolved. Trimming took 1 base from V and 2 from J, leaving 4 bases between them. The CDR3 covers 13 residues. Germline values: CDR1 PRHDT, CDR2 FYEKMQ (reference sequence). The CDR3 DNA sequence: TGTGCCAGCAGCTTAGTGACCACAGATACGCAGTATTTT. Its translation: CASSLVTTDTQYF.

The chain couples TRBV11-2 to TRBJ1-4, with D hard to call. The CDR3 has 17 amino acids. Germline V gene data show CDR1 as SGHAT and CDR2 as FQNNGV. Between the trimmed V and J ends, which lost 2 bases and 5 bases, there was a span of 18 bases. The CDR3 spells CASSLRPRGTANEKLFF. The CDR3 DNA sequence: TGTGCCAGCAGCTTAAGGCCGCGTGGAACCGCGAATGAAAAACTGTTTTTT. Supplemented by reference TRBV11-2 and TRBJ1-4, the full variable domain reads EAGVAQSPRYKIIEKRQSVAFWCNPISGHATLYWYQQILGQGPKLLIQFQNNGVVDDSQLPKDRFSAERLKGVDSTLKIQPAKLEDSAVYLCASSLRPRGTANEKLFFGSGTQLSVL.

The gene calls are TRBV10-3 and TRBJ1-1; 10 positions match TRBD1. Germline V CDR1 and CDR2: ENHRY, SYGVKD. The CDR3 is 15 residues long. V was clipped by 10 bases and J by 4 bases; unmatched bases: 12. The CDR3 DNA reads TGTGCCACGAAGGGGGACAGGGGTGGGGGCACTGAAGCTTTCTTT. Its protein product is CATKGDRGGGTEAFF.

This clone was seen a handful of times. This rearrangement joins TRBV7-8 to TRBJ1-5; the D is unclear. Germline V gene sequence: CDR1 SGHVS, CDR2 FQNEAQ. This CDR3 spans 11 amino acids. V dropped 1 base and J dropped 8 bases, with 3 bases sitting between them. This CDR3 reads CASSLGEPQHF. DNA for the CDR3: TGTGCCAGCAGCTTAGGTGAGCCCCAGCATTTT.

A few counts support this clone. The chain combines TRBV5-1 with TRBJ2-2; 12 bases align to TRBD2. CDR3 size: 18 residues. Germline V gene lookup returns CDR1 SGHRS and CDR2 YFSETQ. V lost 0 bases and J lost 4; bases outside the gene matches: 7. This CDR3 is CASSLGLAGGPGTGELFF. The CDR3 nucleotides read TGCGCCAGCAGCTTGGGGCTAGCGGGAGGGCCCGGCACCGGGGAGCTGTTTTTT.

V gene TRBV29-1 combines with J gene TRBJ1-1; possible D gene TRBD1, 6 bases. CDR3 length: 13 amino acids. From germline, CDR1 is SQVTM and CDR2 ANQGSEA. V was trimmed by 7 bases and J by 1 base, leaving 13 bases between them. CDR3 protein: CSAAGQWNTEAFF. CDR3 nucleotides: TGCAGCGCCGCTGGACAGTGGAACACTGAAGCTTTCTTT.

There are many counts of this clone. The chain joins TRBV19 to TRBJ2-4, with D unresolved. The germline V gene has CDR1 LNHDA and CDR2 SQIVND (reference sequence). Trimming stripped 4 bases from V and 0 bases from J, with 7 bases between. The CDR3 consists of 14 residues. The CDR3 loop reads CASSKSIAKNIQYF. CDR3 DNA: TGTGCCAGTAGTAAATCCATAGCCAAAAACATTCAGTACTTC.

The chain joins TRBV7-9 to TRBJ2-5, with 7 bases lining up with TRBD1. CDR1 and CDR2 (germline): SEHNR, FQNEAQ (reference sequence). The length of the CDR3 is 14 residues. Unmatched junction bases numbered 1, after V lost 3 bases and J lost 0 bases. CDR3 loop: CASSLTGNQETQYF. The CDR3 DNA reads TGTGCCAGCAGCTTGACAGGGAACCAAGAGACCCAGTACTTC.

The genes are TRBV7-2 and TRBJ2-3; a weak D match, TRBD1 (8 bases). Germline V CDR1 and CDR2: SGHTA, FQGNSA. Trimming stripped 6 bases from V and 5 bases from J, with 24 bases between. The length of the CDR3 is 17 residues. The CDR3 here is CASRGQGIRGAIDTQYF. As DNA, the CDR3 is TGTGCCAGCAGAGGACAGGGCATTCGGGGGGCGATAGATACGCAGTATTTT.